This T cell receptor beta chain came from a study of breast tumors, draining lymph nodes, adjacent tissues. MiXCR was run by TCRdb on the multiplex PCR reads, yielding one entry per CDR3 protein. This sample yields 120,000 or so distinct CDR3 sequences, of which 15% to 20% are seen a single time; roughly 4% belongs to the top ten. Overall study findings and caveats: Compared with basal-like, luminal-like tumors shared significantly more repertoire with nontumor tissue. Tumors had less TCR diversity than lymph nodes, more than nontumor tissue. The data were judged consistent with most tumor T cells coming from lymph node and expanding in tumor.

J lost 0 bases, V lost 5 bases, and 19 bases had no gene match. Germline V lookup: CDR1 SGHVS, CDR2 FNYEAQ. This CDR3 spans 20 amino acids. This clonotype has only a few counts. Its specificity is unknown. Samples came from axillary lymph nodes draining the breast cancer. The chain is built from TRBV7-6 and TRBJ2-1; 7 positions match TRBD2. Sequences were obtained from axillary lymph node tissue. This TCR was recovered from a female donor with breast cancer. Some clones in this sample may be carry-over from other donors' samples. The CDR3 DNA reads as TGTGCCAGCAGCCCCGGAATGCGGGGGAATGGCCGTAACTCCTACAATGAGCAGTTCTTC. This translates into CASSPGMRGNGRNSYNEQFF.